The sequence of this TCR beta chain was determined in a study of blood T cells in healthy people across ages. The CDR3 extends over 15 amino acids. Germline CDR1 MGHRA, CDR2 YSYEKL. A second about 6 to 11 cycle PCR used barcoded and J-beta primers. TCRdb re-analysed the 5' RACE reads in MiXCR, keeping a single row per CDR3 protein. The repertoire holds around 780,000 distinct CDR3 sequences, with 25% to 30% as singletons. The sample holds a few counts of this clonotype. These same records also appear under a second study, on T cells of mothers and their children. This second report adds: The sample comes from roughly 9 healthy Caucasian donors: mothers and children. No clones detected were persistent microchimeric T cell clones.

This chain connects TRBV4-1 to TRBJ2-5, with D maybe TRBD2 (5 bases). The DNA matches TRBJ2-7 better at its end, which makes the J call doubtful. The receptor was isolated from a boy aged 5-17 years in good health. Sequenced: blood. CDR3 loop: CASSQVPGRGNEQYF. The CDR3 nucleotides read TGCGCCAGCAGCCAAGTTCCGGGGAGAGGGAACGAGCAGTACTTC.